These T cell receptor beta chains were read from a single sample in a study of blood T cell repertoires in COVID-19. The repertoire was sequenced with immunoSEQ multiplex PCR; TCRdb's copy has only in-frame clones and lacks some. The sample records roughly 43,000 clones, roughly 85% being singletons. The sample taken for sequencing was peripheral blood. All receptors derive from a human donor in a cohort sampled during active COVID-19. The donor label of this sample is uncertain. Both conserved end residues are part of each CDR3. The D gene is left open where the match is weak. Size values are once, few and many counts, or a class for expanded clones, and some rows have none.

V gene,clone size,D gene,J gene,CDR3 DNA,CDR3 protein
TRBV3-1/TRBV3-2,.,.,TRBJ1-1,TGTGCCAGCAGCGTACGGGAGCGGCGAAACACTGAAGCTTTCTTT,CASSVRERRNTEAFF
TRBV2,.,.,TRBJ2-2,TGTGCCAGCAGGGGACAGAACACCGGGGAGCTGTTTTTT,CASRGQNTGELFF
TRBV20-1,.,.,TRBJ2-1,TGCAGTGCTAGTCCGACCCGGGGGGAGCAGTTCTTC,CSASPTRGEQFF
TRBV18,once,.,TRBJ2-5,TGTGCCAGCTCACCAGGCAGGGGAGAGACCCAGTACTTC,CASSPGRGETQYF
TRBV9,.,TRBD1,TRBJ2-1,TGTGCCAGCAGCGTACAGGGGGCATCATACAATGAGCAGTTCTTC,CASSVQGASYNEQFF
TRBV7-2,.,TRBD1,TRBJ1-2,TGTGCCAGCAGCGGGACAGGGGTAAACTACACCTTC,CASSGTGVNYTF
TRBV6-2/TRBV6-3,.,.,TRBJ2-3,TGTGCCAGCAGTGCCCGGGGGGCGGGGAGAAGCACAGATACGCAGTATTTT,CASSARGAGRSTDTQYF
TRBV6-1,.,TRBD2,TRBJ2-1,TGTGCCAGCAGTGAACAGCCAGCGGGGGGGGCGCTCGGCAATGAGCAGTTCTTC,CASSEQPAGGALGNEQFF
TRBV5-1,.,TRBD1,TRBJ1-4,TGCGCCAGCACGAGGGGGCGAGGAACTAATGAAAAACTGTTTTTT,CASTRGRGTNEKLFF
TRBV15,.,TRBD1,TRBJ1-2,TGTGCCACCAGCAGAGATCGAGGCAGGGGGTTGGGCTACACCTTC,CATSRDRGRGLGYTF
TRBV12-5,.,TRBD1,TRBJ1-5,TGTGCTAGTGGCCTGACAGGGGGAGACAATCAGCCCCAGCATTTT,CASGLTGGDNQPQHF
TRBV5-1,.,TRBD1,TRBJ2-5,TGCGCCAGCAGCTTGGGGGACAGGGGAGGAGAGACCCAGTACTTC,CASSLGDRGGETQYF
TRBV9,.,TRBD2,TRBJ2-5,TGTGCCAGCAGCGTAGTTGGCGGGGGGGCCATAGAGACCCAGTACTTC,CASSVVGGGAIETQYF
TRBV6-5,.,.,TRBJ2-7,TGTGCCAGCAGCTCGGACTTCGGTATCCCCTACGAGCAGTACTTC,CASSSDFGIPYEQYF
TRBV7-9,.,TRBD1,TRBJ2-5,TGTGCCAGCAGCTTAGCGGACAGGGGGTGGCAAGAGACCCAGTACTTC,CASSLADRGWQETQYF
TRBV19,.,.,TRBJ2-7,TGTGCCAGTAGTAGCTCCGGGAGAAGCTCCTACGAGCAGTACTTC,CASSSSGRSSYEQYF
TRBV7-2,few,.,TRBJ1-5,TGTGCCAGCAGCTTAAACAAAGGGGGCAATCAGCCCCAGCATTTT,CASSLNKGGNQPQHF
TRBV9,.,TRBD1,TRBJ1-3,TGTGCCAGCAGCGCCCGACAGGGCTCTGGAAACACCATATATTTT,CASSARQGSGNTIYF
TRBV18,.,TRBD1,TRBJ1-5,TGTGCCAGCTCGCGCTTAGGGACAGGGACTTATAGCAATCAGCCCCAGCATTTT,CASSRLGTGTYSNQPQHF
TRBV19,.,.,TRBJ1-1,TGTGCCAGTAGTATGGTGTGGGGGGGTTCGAACACTGAAGCTTTCTTT,CASSMVWGGSNTEAFF
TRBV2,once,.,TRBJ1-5,TGTGCCAGCAGTGCAGGGAACGTATTGGGTAATCAGCCCCAGCATTTT,CASSAGNVLGNQPQHF
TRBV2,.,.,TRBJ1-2,TGTGCCAGCAGTGGGGGGGTGTCCTGCACCTTC,CASSGGVSCTF
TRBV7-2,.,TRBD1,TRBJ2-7,TGTGCCAGCAGCTCGAACAGGGGCGAGCAGTACTTC,CASSSNRGEQYF
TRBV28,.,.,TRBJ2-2,TGTGCCAGCAGTTACATCTCGAACACCGGGGAGCTGTTTTTT,CASSYISNTGELFF
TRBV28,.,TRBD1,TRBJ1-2,TGTGCCAGCAGTTTTATCACAGGGGAACATGGGTATGGCTACACCTTC,CASSFITGEHGYGYTF
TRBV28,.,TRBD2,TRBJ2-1,TGTGCCAGCAGCTATCTAGCGGGGCGATACAATGAGCAGTTCTTC,CASSYLAGRYNEQFF
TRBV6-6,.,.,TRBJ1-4,TGTGCCAGCCGTCAGGGGGAAAAACTGTTTTTT,CASRQGEKLFF
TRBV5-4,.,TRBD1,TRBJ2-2,TGTGCCAGCAGCTTTTGGACAGGGGTAAACACCGGGGAGCTGTTTTTT,CASSFWTGVNTGELFF
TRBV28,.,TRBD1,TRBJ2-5,TGTGCCAGCAGCCTATCGGGGACAGGGGATCTGAAGACCCAGTACTTC,CASSLSGTGDLKTQYF